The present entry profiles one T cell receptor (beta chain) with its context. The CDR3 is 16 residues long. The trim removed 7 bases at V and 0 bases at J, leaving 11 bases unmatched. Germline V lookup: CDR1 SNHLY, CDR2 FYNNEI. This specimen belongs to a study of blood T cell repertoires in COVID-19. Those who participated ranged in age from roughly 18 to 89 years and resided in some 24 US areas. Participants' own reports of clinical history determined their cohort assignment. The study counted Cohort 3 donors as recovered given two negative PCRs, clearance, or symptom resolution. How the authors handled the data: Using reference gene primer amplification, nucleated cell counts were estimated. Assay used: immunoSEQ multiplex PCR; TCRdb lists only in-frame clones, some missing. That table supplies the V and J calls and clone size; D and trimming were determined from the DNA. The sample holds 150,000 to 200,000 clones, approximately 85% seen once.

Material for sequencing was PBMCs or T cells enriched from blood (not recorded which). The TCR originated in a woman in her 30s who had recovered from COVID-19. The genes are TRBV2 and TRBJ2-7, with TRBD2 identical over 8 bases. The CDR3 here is CASIIRLAGTSYEQYF. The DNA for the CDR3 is TGTGCCAGCATCATTCGTTTAGCGGGGACCTCCTACGAGCAGTACTTC.